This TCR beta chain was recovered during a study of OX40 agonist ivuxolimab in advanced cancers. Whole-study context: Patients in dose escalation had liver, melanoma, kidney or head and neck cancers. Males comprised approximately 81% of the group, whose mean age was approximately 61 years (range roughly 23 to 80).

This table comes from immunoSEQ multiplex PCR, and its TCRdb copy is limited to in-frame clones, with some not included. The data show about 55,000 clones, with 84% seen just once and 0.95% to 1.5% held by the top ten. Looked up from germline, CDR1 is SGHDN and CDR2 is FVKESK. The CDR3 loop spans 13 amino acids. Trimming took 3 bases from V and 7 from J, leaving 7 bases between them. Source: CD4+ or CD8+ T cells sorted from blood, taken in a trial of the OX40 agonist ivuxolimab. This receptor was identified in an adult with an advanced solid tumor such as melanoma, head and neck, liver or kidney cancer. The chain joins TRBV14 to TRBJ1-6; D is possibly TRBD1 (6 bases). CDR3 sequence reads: CASSQQGNSPLHF. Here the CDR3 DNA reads TGTGCCAGCAGCCAGCAGGGGAATTCACCCCTCCACTTT.